Below, one T cell receptor (beta chain) is given with its context. This clone was detected only a few times. There is no known antigen for this receptor. Base-call qualities are not available, and no considerably larger clone is one nucleotide away. The data belong to a study of T cell responses to AZD1222 COVID-19 vaccine (dated by TCRdb to about 2021). About the full investigation: AZD1222 recipients given second doses at about 4 weeks or at about 12 weeks were pooled, since spike-specific TCR depth and breadth were not found to differ between the two schedules. TCR sequencing covered 230 or so trial participants: 200 to 220 given two doses of AZD1222 and approximately 26 given two doses of MenACWY control vaccine. Trial participants were enrolled by age into subgroups of 18-55, 56-69 and 70-plus years, and 148, 28 and 57 TCR-sequenced participants, respectively, were included in these subgroups.

The CDR3 regions of human TCRbeta chains were subjected to immunosequencing. As for how the authors treated the data: TCRs in the repertoires were matched against a reference library of SARS-CoV-2-specific TCRs that had been generated with the MIRA antigen-specificity platform. Breadth was defined as the fraction of unique TCRs that were SARS-CoV-2-associated. Depth was defined as the fraction of total T cells that were SARS-CoV-2-associated. Using the MIRA data, each spike-specific TCR was assigned both to the spike region to which the TCR was reactive and to a CD4 or CD8 class. Log10-transformed breadth and depth values were compared by one-way ANOVA with Sidak's multiple comparisons tests. TCRdb limited this immuneACCESS table to in-frame rearrangements with V and J called. A share of clones is missing; checked studies link under half to unresolved V genes, and the rest is unexplained. That table supplies the V and J calls and clone size; D and trimming were determined from the DNA. The sample profile shows around 99,000 clones; about nine tenths of them were found once. 3.5% to 4.5% of the sample comes from the top ten.

Results the study describes overall, beyond this receptor: The 56-69-year group was small, and its depth increase did not reach significance, likely because of low power. CD4 TCRs associated with the vaccine covered the entire spike protein, and the dominant responses were in regions 160-218 and 743-854. Spike-specific TCR breadth and depth rose significantly after two AZD1222 doses compared with day 0 and with MenACWY recipients. Conclusions about previously exposed vaccinees are limited because only five to seven AZD1222 recipients were SARS-CoV-2 seropositive at baseline. Most participants were white British and females outnumbered males, and the authors suggested that clonal diversity may have been underestimated. Because no day 14 peak-response samples were available, repertoires were characterized only after the peak T cell response. Reportedly, close to half of the unique spike-specific TCRs recognized epitopes lying outside the regions that are mutated in the B.1.351 and B.1.1.7 variants.

The CDR3 sequence holds 15 residues, the cysteine and phenylalanine included. Only the CDR3 region is kept as DNA, spanning 45 bases read in frame from base 1. A distance of 18 bases separates the germline ends of V and J, which lose 5 bases and 8 bases respectively. CDR1 and CDR2, looked up from the germline V gene, are SNHLY and FYNNEI. Per the publication, the time point label means: baseline before first vaccination. The vaccinee samples were drawn from two UK trials, COV001 and COV002, one of which was a single-blind randomized controlled phase 2/3 trial testing AZD1222 (ChAdOx1 nCoV-19) in healthy adults. For TCRbeta chain sequencing, PBMC samples from trial participants were taken at day 0 and at day 28 after the second dose.

The clonotype comes from an adult in good health. The rearrangement combines TRBV2 with TRBJ1-4, with the identity of the D gene unclear. Sequencing used peripheral blood, obtained on day 0 of AZD1222 vaccination. The sequence in DNA is TGTGCCAGCAGTTACTCGGGAACCGAGGGAGAAAAACTGTTTTTT. Its amino acids are CASSYSGTEGEKLFF.